Listed here are 29 T cell receptor beta chains from one sample, sequenced in a study of CD8 T cells in Susac syndrome. RNA in amounts of 0.5 to 1 ug was reverse transcribed with random hexamers. TCRdb independently ran MiXCR on the immunoSEQ multiplex PCR reads; one entry per CDR3 protein. The table shows 55,000 to 85,000 distinct CDR3 sequences, with around 96% occurring only once. Sequencing was done on a sample of CD4+ T cells from PBMCs. These receptors all come from a human donor with multiple sclerosis.

The J gene is TRBJ2-7, the V gene TRBV20-1; perhaps TRBD1 as D (5 bases). V was clipped by 2 bases and J by 4 bases, with 9 bases between them. Germline lookup yields CDR1 DFQATT and CDR2 SNEGSKA (reference sequence). The CDR3 spans 12 residues. The CDR3 nucleotides read TGCAGTGCTAGAAGGACACAATACGAGCAGTACTTC. Encoded protein: CSARRTQYEQYF.

The CDR3 bases are TGTGCCAGCAGTTGGGCGAGACAGCAGTACTCTGGAAACACCATATATTTT. Its translation is CASSWARQQYSGNTIYF. The chain combines TRBV12-3 or TRBV12-4 with TRBJ1-3, with D possibly being TRBD1 (5 bases). CDR3 size: 17 residues. V lost 4 bases and J 0 bases, leaving 16 bases between the germline ends.

The genes are TRBV5-1 and TRBJ2-5; possibly TRBD2 for D (7 bases). Germline CDR1 and CDR2: SGHRS and YFSETQ. The V gene lost 3 bases and the J gene lost 6 bases, with 18 bases spanning the gap. This CDR3 is 15 amino acids long. The CDR3 loop reads CASSYVTGSGKTQYF. Written as DNA, the CDR3 is TGCGCCAGCAGCTACGTAACAGGGAGCGGGAAGACCCAGTACTTC.

The chain carries TRBV3-1 and TRBJ1-6; TRBD1 matches 9 bases. The germline gives CDR1 LGHDT, CDR2 YNNKEL (reference sequence). The CDR3 extends over 14 amino acids. V was pared by 3 bases and J by 9 bases, with 3 bases of the junction left unmatched. CDR3: CASSHRDRVSPLHF. The CDR3 DNA reads as TGTGCCAGCAGCCACCGGGACAGGGTTTCACCCCTCCACTTT.

The V and J genes are TRBV24-1 and TRBJ2-5; weak D call: TRBD2 (6 bases). This CDR3 has 15 amino acids. Germline CDR1 is KGHDR and CDR2 is SFDVKD. V was clipped by 4 bases and J by 1 base, with 12 bases between them. In DNA, the CDR3 is TGTGCCACCAGTGACCCCACGGGACTCCAAGAGACCCAGTACTTC. Amino acids: CATSDPTGLQETQYF.

The DNA of the CDR3 is TGCAGCGTTGAAGGGCCCCGAGGAGAGTACGAGCAGTACTTC. Protein product: CSVEGPRGEYEQYF. V and J are TRBV29-1 and TRBJ2-7; unclear D gene. Germline V gene sequence: CDR1 SQVTM, CDR2 ANQGSEA. Trimming removed 1 base at V and 4 bases at J, with 14 bases between. This CDR3 contains 14 residues.

V gene TRBV13 combines with J gene TRBJ1-4; D is perhaps TRBD1 (6 bases). Germline CDR1 is PRHDT and CDR2 is FYEKMQ (reference sequence). With 4 bases removed from V and 6 bases from J, the gap between germline ends came to 15 bases. The CDR3 has 15 residues. CDR3 region: CASSSTQGNHEKLFF. The CDR3 DNA reads as TGTGCCAGCAGCTCGACCCAGGGGAACCATGAAAAACTGTTTTTT.

This chain uses TRBV5-1 with TRBJ1-1; TRBD1 is a possible D gene (6 bases). This CDR3 spans 14 amino acids. V lost 2 bases and J 3 bases, leaving 11 bases between the germline ends. Germline-derived CDR1 and CDR2 are SGHRS and YFSETQ. The CDR3 nucleotides are TGCGCCAGCAGCTTAAACCCAGGGGACACTGAAGCTTTCTTT. Amino acids: CASSLNPGDTEAFF. The full variable domain, its missing parts supplied by reference TRBV5-1 and TRBJ1-1, is KAGVTQTPRYLIKTRGQQVTLSCSPISGHRSVSWYQQTPGQGLQFLFEYFSETQRNKGNFPGRFSGRQFSNSRSEMNVSTLELGDSALYLCASSLNPGDTEAFFGQGTRLTVV.

The sample holds one count of this clonotype. The rearrangement joins TRBV29-1 to TRBJ2-5; D not resolved. The CDR3 runs to 12 residues. Trimming stripped 7 bases from V and 5 bases from J, with 14 bases between. The germline gives CDR1 SQVTM, CDR2 ANQGSEA. The CDR3 sequence is CSASPERETQYF. CDR3 bases: TGCAGCGCCTCCCCGGAGAGGGAGACCCAGTACTTC.

The chain joins TRBV7-3 to TRBJ1-1; tentatively, D is TRBD1 (5 bases). CDR3 length: 14 residues. V lost 2 bases to trimming and J lost 1 base, with 8 bases between them. CDR1 SGHTA and CDR2 FQGTGA come from the germline V gene. CDR3: CASSLSGTNTEAFF. The CDR3 DNA is TGTGCCAGCAGCTTATCAGGGACGAACACTGAAGCTTTCTTT.

This chain links TRBV15 with TRBJ1-1; D uncertain. V lost 5 bases, J lost 2 bases, and 9 bases lay in between. The CDR3 has 13 residues. CDR1 LNHNV and CDR2 YYDKDF come from the germline V gene (reference sequence). CDR3 bases: TGTGCCACCAGCTTCCAACCTAACACTGAAGCTTTCTTT. As protein: CATSFQPNTEAFF.

J is TRBJ1-2 and V is TRBV28, with D maybe TRBD1 (5 bases). Deletions cut 10 bases from V and 1 base from J, with 16 bases between. This CDR3 is 14 amino acids long. Germline V lookup: CDR1 MDHEN, CDR2 SYDVKM. CDR3 amino acids: CAIGRDLLNYGYTF. CDR3 DNA sequence: TGTGCCATCGGCAGGGATCTTCTTAACTATGGCTACACCTTC.

The V and J genes are TRBV29-1 and TRBJ2-7, with D unresolved. V was cut by 4 bases and J by 6 bases, with 13 bases left in between. CDR3 length: 12 amino acids. The germline CDR1 and CDR2 sequences are SQVTM and ANQGSEA. In DNA form, the CDR3 reads TGCAGCGTTGGTGAGTTGCGGCGCGAGCAGTACTTC. As protein: CSVGELRREQYF.

V usage is TRBV19 and J usage is TRBJ2-3, with 7 bases identical to TRBD2. Germline values: CDR1 LNHDA, CDR2 SQIVND (reference sequence). J was trimmed by 2 bases and V by 4 bases; bases with no gene match: 6. This CDR3 is built from 15 residues. As DNA, the CDR3 is TGTGCCAGTAGTAAGGAGCGGGGAGACACAGATACGCAGTATTTT. Translating gives CASSKERGDTDTQYF.

The chain is built from TRBV6-5 and TRBJ2-2, with 8 nucleotides matching TRBD2. V lost 5 bases, J lost 6 bases, and 14 bases stayed unmatched. Germline CDR1 and CDR2: MNHEY and SVGAGI. CDR3 length: 17 residues. CDR3 bases: TGTGCCAGCAGTCACCCCCGAGAGCGGGGGACTCCCGGGGAGCTGTTTTTT. Its translation: CASSHPRERGTPGELFF.

V gene TRBV7-2 combines with J gene TRBJ2-7; no clear D gene. CDR1 and CDR2 from the germline V gene are SGHTA and FQGNSA. Between the trimmed V and J ends, which lost 5 bases and 2 bases, there was a span of 10 bases. The CDR3 covers 13 residues. The CDR3 protein is CASSTQLPYEQYF. Here the CDR3 DNA reads TGTGCCAGCAGCACTCAACTCCCCTACGAGCAGTACTTC.

The chain couples TRBV18 to TRBJ2-5; no reliable D call. The length of the CDR3 is 13 residues. Germline loops: CDR1 KGHSH, CDR2 LQKENI. The germline V and J ends were trimmed by 2 bases and 4 bases, with 8 bases remaining between them. CDR3: CASSPSLVETQYF. In nucleotides, the CDR3 is TGTGCCAGCTCACCATCGCTGGTAGAGACCCAGTACTTC.

The genes are TRBV3-1 and TRBJ2-5; TRBD1 aligns across 8 bases. Unmatched junction bases numbered 8, after V lost 0 bases and J lost 5 bases. The CDR3 is made up of 16 amino acids. Germline CDR1 reads LGHDT; CDR2 reads YNNKEL (reference sequence). CDR3: CASSQDLTGGYETQYF. For the CDR3, the DNA is TGTGCCAGCAGCCAAGACCTCACAGGGGGTTACGAGACCCAGTACTTC.

This sequence joins TRBV29-1 and TRBJ1-4; D is unresolved. V was pared by 3 bases and J by 5 bases, with 4 bases between. Germline V gene sequence: CDR1 SQVTM, CDR2 ANQGSEA. The CDR3 has 11 residues. The CDR3 coding sequence is TGCAGCGTTGAGAGGAATGAAAAACTGTTTTTT. The encoded protein is CSVERNEKLFF.

The chain couples TRBV5-1 to TRBJ2-7; TRBD1 might be the D (6 bases). V dropped 8 bases and J dropped 2 bases, with 17 bases sitting between them. The CDR3 is 14 amino acids. In germline, CDR1 is SGHRS, CDR2 YFSETQ. The CDR3 DNA reads as TGCGCCAGTGGCGCGGCAGGGGTCCCCTACGAGCAGTACTTC. Translation: CASGAAGVPYEQYF.

This clonotype was picked up one time. This chain links TRBV7-9 with TRBJ2-2; 8 bases map to TRBD1. CDR3 length: 15 residues. CDR1 is SEHNR, CDR2 FQNEAQ, per germline (reference sequence). Unmatched junction bases numbered 9, after V lost 7 bases and J lost 5 bases. This CDR3 is CASTPDRQGTGELFF. CDR3 DNA: TGTGCCAGCACCCCAGACCGACAGGGGACCGGGGAGCTGTTTTTT.

CDR3 DNA sequence: TGCAGCCTCCGACAGAACCAAGAGACCCAGTACTTC. Its protein product is CSLRQNQETQYF. The V call is TRBV29-1, the J call TRBJ2-5, with D possibly being TRBD1 (5 bases). The ends were cut back, 8 bases at V and 0 bases at J, with 10 bases in the middle. The germline V gene has CDR1 SQVTM and CDR2 ANQGSEA. The CDR3 runs to 12 residues.

The CDR3 sequence is CASSQDIAGAYNEQFF. CDR3 in DNA: TGTGCCAGCAGCCAAGATATAGCGGGGGCGTACAATGAGCAGTTCTTC. The chain recombines TRBV3-1 with TRBJ2-1; 9 nucleotides match TRBD2. V was pared by 0 bases and J by 4 bases, with 4 bases of the junction left unmatched. The CDR3 covers 16 residues. Germline loops: CDR1 LGHDT, CDR2 YNNKEL (reference sequence).

V usage is TRBV19 and J usage is TRBJ2-5, with a possible D match to TRBD2 (6 bases). This CDR3 has 13 amino acids. Trimming took 10 bases from V and 1 from J, leaving 13 bases between them. CDR1 LNHDA and CDR2 SQIVND come from the germline V gene (reference sequence). The CDR3 region is CATRRVPQETQYF. The CDR3 coding sequence is TGTGCCACCAGGAGGGTACCCCAAGAGACCCAGTACTTC.

V is TRBV4-3 and J is TRBJ1-2, with D unresolved. This CDR3 has 13 amino acids. CDR1 is LGHNA and CDR2 is YSLEER in the germline V gene. V dropped 4 bases and J dropped 7 bases, with 13 bases sitting between them. The CDR3 bases are TGCGCCAGCAGCCGACGGGGTGTGGCTGGCTACACCTTC. This sequence encodes CASSRRGVAGYTF.

This clonotype was recorded a few times. The genes are TRBV12-3 or TRBV12-4 and TRBJ2-7, with TRBD1 identical over 7 bases. V lost 2 bases, J lost 3 bases, and 1 base stayed unmatched. CDR3 length equals 13 residues. CDR3 nucleotide sequence: TGTGCCAGCAGTTTAACAGGGGTCTACGAGCAGTACTTC. As protein: CASSLTGVYEQYF.

J is TRBJ2-2 and V is TRBV11-2; D possibly uses TRBD1 or TRBD2 (7 bases each). Germline CDR1 and CDR2: SGHAT and FQNNGV. The CDR3 spans 16 residues. Deletions cut 5 bases from V and 4 bases from J, with 17 bases between. As DNA, the CDR3 is TGTGCCAGCAGCACCAGACAGGGAGGGAGCACCGGGGAGCTGTTTTTT. Residues: CASSTRQGGSTGELFF.

The rearrangement joins TRBV7-8 to TRBJ2-7; D tentatively reads TRBD1 or TRBD2 (5 bases each). Germline CDR1 is SGHVS and CDR2 is FQNEAQ. CDR3 length equals 12 residues. The CDR3 coding sequence is TGTGCGGTCGGGACGGCCGTTGGCGAGCAGTACTTC. Protein: CAVGTAVGEQYF. The full variable domain, completed using reference TRBV7-8 and TRBJ2-7, is GAGVSQSPRYKVAKRGQDVALRCDPISGHVSLFWYQQALGQGPEFLTYFQNEAQLDKSGLPSDRFFAERPEGSVSTLKIQRTQQEDSAVYLCAVGTAVGEQYFGPGTRLTVT.

The chain uses TRBV12-3 or TRBV12-4 and TRBJ1-5; D is uncertain. Trimming removed 4 bases at V and 1 base at J, with 8 bases between. The CDR3 spans 14 residues. Here the CDR3 DNA reads TGTGCCAGCAGTTCCCGCGCGAGCAATCAGCCCCAGCATTTT. Translation: CASSSRASNQPQHF.